The clone carrying this TCR beta chain was picked up a small number of times. The antigen remains undetermined. The data were taken from a study of cytomegalovirus exposure and HLA in healthy donors. Study conclusions and caveats: Later analysis showed TCR association rates varying by HLA locus, highest for DRB1 and lowest for HLA-C. Earlier findings revealed that most TCR beta V segments proved productive either about 87% or about 30% of the time. Researchers had no immune exposure information except CMV serostatus available.

It was with 60 Vbeta and 13 Jbeta primers that the PCR ran. Profiling relied on immunoSEQ multiplex PCR, and the TCRdb table lists in-frame clones only, not all of them. The sample contains around 130,000 clones, 77% of which appear only once. The clonotype originates from a man aged 18 to 35 in good health and CMV-seropositive. Sequencing was done on a sample of PBMCs.

This CDR3 reads CASSLVTNRGSYTF. The CDR3 nucleotides are TGTGCCAGCAGCTTGGTTACGAACAGGGGGAGCTACACCTTC. The V and J genes are TRBV5-5 and TRBJ1-2, with 8 nucleotides matching TRBD1. The CDR3 spans 14 residues. V was clipped by 0 bases and J by 9 bases; unmatched bases: 7. Germline CDR1 is SGHKS and CDR2 is YYEKEE (reference sequence).